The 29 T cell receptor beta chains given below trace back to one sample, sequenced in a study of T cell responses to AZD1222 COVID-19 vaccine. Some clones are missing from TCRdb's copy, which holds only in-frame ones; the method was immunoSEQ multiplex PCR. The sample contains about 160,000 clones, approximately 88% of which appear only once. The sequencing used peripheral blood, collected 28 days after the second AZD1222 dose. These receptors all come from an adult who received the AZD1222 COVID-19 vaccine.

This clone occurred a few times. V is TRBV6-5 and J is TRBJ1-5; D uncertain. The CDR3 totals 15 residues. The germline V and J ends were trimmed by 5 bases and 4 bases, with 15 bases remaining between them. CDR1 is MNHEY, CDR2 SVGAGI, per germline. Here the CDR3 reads CASSRSGPFNQPQHF. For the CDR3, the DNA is TGTGCCAGCAGTAGATCCGGACCCTTTAATCAGCCCCAGCATTTT.

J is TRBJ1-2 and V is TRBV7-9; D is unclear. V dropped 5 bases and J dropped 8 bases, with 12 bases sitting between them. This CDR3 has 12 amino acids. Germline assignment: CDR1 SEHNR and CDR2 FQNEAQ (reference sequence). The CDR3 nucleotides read TGTGCCAGCAGCCCCCAAATAAAGGGCTACACCTTC. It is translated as CASSPQIKGYTF.

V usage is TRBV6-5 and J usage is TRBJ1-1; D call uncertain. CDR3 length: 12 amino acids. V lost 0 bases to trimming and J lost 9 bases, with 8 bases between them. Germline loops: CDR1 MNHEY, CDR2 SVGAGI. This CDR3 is CASSYSDQKAFF. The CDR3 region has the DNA TGTGCCAGCAGTTACTCGGACCAGAAAGCTTTCTTT.

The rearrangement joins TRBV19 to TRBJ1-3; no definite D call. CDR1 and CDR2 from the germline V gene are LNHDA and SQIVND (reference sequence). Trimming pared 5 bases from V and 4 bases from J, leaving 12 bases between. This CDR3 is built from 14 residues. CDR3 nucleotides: TGTGCCAGTAGTCGCGGGGAAGGAGGAAACACCATATATTTT. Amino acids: CASSRGEGGNTIYF.

The CDR3 nucleotides are TGTGCCAGCGGAACAGGGGGCCACGGAGGGACCATATATTTT. Translation gives CASGTGGHGGTIYF. The genes are TRBV6-5 and TRBJ1-3; 9 bases line up with TRBD1. Germline CDR1 is MNHEY and CDR2 is SVGAGI. V lost 8 bases, J lost 10 bases, and 12 bases stayed unmatched. The CDR3 runs 14 residues.

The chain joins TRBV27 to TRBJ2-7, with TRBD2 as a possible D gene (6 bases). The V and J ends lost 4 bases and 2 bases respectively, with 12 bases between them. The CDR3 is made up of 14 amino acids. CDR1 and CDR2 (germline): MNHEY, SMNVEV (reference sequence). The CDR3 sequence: CASSYGTGAYEQYF. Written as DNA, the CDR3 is TGTGCCAGCAGTTACGGGACGGGAGCCTACGAGCAGTACTTC.

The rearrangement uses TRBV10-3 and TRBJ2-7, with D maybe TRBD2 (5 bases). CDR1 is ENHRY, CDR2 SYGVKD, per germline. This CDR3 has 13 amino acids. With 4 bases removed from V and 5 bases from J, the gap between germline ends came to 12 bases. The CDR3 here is CAISVRDLHEQYF. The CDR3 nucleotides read TGTGCCATCAGTGTCCGGGATCTCCACGAGCAGTACTTC.

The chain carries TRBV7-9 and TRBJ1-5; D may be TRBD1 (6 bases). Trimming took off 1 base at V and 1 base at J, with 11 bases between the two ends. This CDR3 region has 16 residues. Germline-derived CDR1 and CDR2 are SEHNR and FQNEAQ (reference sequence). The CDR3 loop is CASSLVAGVSNQPQHF. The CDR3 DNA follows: TGTGCCAGCAGCTTAGTGGCAGGGGTGAGCAATCAGCCCCAGCATTTT.

The CDR3 nucleotides read TGTGCCAGCGCCCTTGGACCTCGAAACTATGGCTACACCTTC. Translated, it gives CASALGPRNYGYTF. V is TRBV19 and J is TRBJ1-2; D unresolved. This CDR3 has 14 amino acids. Trimming left V 9 bases short and J 2 bases short, with 16 bases between. Germline V gene data show CDR1 as LNHDA and CDR2 as SQIVND (reference sequence).

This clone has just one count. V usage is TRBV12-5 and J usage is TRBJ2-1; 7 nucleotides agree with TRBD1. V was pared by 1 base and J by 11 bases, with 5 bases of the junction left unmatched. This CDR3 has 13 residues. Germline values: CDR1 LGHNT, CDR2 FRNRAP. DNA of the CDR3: TGTGCTAGTGGTTTGGCGGGACAGCCTAAGCAGTTCTTC. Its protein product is CASGLAGQPKQFF.

The CDR3 DNA reads as TGTGCCAGCAGTTACGAGAGGGAAACAGACGAGCAGTACTTC. This encodes CASSYERETDEQYF. The rearrangement joins TRBV6-2 or TRBV6-3 to TRBJ2-7; perhaps TRBD2 as D (5 bases). Germline V gives CDR1 MNHEY, CDR2 SVGEGT. V lost 2 bases and J lost 5, with 13 bases in between. The CDR3 spans 14 residues.

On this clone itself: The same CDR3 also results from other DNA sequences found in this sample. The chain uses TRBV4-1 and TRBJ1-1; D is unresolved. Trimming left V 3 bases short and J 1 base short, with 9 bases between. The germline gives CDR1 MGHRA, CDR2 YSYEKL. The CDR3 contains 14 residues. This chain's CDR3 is CASSQDRTNTEAFF. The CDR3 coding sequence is TGCGCCAGCAGCCAGGATCGAACGAACACTGAAGCTTTCTTT.

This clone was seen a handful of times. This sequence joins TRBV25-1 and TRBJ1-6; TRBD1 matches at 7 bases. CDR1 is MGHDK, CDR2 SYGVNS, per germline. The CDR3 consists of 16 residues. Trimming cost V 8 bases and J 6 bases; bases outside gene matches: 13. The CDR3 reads CASEGPGQRINSPLHF. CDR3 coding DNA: TGTGCCAGCGAGGGACCGGGACAGCGTATTAATTCACCCCTCCACTTT.

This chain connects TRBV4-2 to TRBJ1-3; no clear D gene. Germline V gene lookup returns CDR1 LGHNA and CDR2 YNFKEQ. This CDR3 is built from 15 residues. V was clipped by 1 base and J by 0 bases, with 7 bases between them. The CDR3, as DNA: TGTGCCAGCAGCCAAGGGCGACTCTCTGGAAACACCATATATTTT. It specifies CASSQGRLSGNTIYF.

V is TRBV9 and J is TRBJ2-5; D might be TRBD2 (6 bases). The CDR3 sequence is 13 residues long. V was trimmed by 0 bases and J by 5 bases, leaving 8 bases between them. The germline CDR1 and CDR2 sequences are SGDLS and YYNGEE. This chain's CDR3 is CASSVGGGETQYF. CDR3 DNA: TGTGCCAGCAGCGTAGGAGGAGGGGAGACCCAGTACTTC.

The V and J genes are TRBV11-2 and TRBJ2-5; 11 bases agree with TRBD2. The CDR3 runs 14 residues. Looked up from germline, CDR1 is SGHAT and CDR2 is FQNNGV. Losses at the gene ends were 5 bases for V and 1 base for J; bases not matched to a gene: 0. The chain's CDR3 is CASSLAGGQETQYF. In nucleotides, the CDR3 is TGTGCCAGCAGCCTAGCGGGGGGCCAAGAGACCCAGTACTTC.

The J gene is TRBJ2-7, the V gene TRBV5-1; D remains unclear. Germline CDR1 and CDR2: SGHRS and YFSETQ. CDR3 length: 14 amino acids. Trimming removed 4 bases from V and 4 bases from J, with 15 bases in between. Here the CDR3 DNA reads TGCGCCAGCAGCGTTGGACCGCAACCGTACGAGCAGTACTTC. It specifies CASSVGPQPYEQYF.

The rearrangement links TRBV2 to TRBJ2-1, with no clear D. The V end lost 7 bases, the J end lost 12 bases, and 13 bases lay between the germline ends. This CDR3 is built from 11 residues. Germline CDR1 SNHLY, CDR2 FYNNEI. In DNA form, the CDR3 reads TGTGCCAGCATGACCCCCCAGACGCAGTTCTTC. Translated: CASMTPQTQFF.

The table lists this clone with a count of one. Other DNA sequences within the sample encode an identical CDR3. In DNA form, the CDR3 reads TGCGCCAGCAGCTTAAACACTGAAGCTTTCTTT. Its protein product is CASSLNTEAFF. This rearrangement joins TRBV5-1 to TRBJ1-1, with D unclear. The V gene lost 2 bases and the J gene lost 2 bases, with 1 base spanning the gap. The germline V gene encodes CDR1 SGHRS and CDR2 YFSETQ. This CDR3 region has 11 residues.

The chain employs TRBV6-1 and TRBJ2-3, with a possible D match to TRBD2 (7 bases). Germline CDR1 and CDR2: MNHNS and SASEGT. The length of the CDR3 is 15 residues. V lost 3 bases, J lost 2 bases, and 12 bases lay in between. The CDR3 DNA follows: TGTGCCAGCAGTGAGTGGGGGGGGGCCACAGATACGCAGTATTTT. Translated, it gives CASSEWGGATDTQYF.

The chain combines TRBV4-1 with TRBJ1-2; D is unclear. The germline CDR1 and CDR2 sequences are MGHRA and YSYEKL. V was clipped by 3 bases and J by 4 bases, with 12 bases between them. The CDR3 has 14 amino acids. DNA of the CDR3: TGCGCCAGCAGCCACGACGACGGCCTCTATGGCTACACCTTC. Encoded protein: CASSHDDGLYGYTF.

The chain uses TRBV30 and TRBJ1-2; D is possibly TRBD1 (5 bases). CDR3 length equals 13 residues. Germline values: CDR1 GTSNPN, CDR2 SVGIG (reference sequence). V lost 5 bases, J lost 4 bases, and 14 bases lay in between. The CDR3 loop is CAWGAGTSYGYTF. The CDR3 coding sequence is TGTGCCTGGGGGGCGGGGACCTCCTATGGCTACACCTTC.

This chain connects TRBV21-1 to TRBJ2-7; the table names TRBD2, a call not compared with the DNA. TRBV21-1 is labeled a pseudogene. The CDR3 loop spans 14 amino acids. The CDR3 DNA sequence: TGTGCCAGCAGCGGTCCCGGGAGTTCCTACGAGCAGTACTTC. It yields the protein CASSGPGSSYEQYF.

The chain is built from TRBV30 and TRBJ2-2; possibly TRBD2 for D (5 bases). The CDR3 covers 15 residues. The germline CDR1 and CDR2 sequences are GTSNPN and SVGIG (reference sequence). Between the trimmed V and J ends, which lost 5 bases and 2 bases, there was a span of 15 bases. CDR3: CAWEDGGPNTGELFF. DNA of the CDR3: TGTGCCTGGGAGGATGGAGGTCCTAACACCGGGGAGCTGTTTTTT.

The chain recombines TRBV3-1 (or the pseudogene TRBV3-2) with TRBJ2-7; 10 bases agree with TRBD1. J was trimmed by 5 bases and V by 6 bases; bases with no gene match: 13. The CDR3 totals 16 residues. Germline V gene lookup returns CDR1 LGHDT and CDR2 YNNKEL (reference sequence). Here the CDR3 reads CASSHLLGQGIHEQYF. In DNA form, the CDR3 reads TGTGCCAGCAGTCACTTACTGGGACAGGGGATCCACGAGCAGTACTTC.

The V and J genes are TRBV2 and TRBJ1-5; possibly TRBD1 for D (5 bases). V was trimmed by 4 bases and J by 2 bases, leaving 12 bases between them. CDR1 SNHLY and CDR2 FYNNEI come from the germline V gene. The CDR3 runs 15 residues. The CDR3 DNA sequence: TGTGCCAGCAGTGGGTCGACAGCTCGCAATCAGCCCCAGCATTTT. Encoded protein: CASSGSTARNQPQHF.

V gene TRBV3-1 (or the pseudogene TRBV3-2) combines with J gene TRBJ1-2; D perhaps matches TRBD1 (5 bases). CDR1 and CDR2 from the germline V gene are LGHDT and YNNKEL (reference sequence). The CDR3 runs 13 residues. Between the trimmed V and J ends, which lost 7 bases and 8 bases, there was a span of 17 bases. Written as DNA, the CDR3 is TGTGCCAGCATCAAAGGGAGGGGACGAGGCTACACCTTC. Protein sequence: CASIKGRGRGYTF.

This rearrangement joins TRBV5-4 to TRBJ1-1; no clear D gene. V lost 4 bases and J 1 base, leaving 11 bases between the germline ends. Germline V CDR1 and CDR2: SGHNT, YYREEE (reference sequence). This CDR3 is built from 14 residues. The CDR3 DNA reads TGTGCCAGCAGCCCACCGGCCGGGAACACTGAAGCTTTCTTT. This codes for CASSPPAGNTEAFF.

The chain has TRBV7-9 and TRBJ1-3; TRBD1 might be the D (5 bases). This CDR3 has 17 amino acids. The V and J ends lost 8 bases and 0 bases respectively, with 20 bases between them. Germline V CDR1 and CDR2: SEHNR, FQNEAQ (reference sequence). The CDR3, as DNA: TGTGCCAGCGACCCCCAGCGGAGGGGATTCTCTGGAAACACCATATATTTT. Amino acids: CASDPQRRGFSGNTIYF.